This TCR beta chain is drawn from a study of response to subunit inactivated influenza vaccine. Study findings and constraints: Authors proposed each seasonal influenza vaccination draws in few new T cells.

TCRdb reprocessed the RT-PCR reads via MiXCR and lists one record per CDR3 protein. Among fewer than 750,000 distinct CDR3 sequences, 14% were seen once, and the ten largest hold 11%. The CDR3 runs 16 residues. Trimming at V came to 4 bases and at J to 3 bases, leaving 10 bases not matched to a gene. CDR1 is MNHEY, CDR2 SVGEGT, per germline. Note on this clonotype: Antigen: not known.

The sequencing used PBMCs from blood, collected about 12 days after vaccination. The origin of this receptor is a man aged 50 to 60 who received an inactivated influenza vaccine. The genes are TRBV6-2 or TRBV6-3 and TRBJ2-3, with 7 bases lining up with TRBD1. CDR3 coding DNA: TGTGCCAGCAGTTCTCCGGGTAGGGGGCAGACAGATACGCAGTATTTT. It specifies CASSSPGRGQTDTQYF.